This T cell receptor (beta chain) is from a study of blood T cell repertoires in COVID-19. All enrollees were roughly 18 to 100 years old and from 20 to 25 US areas. The method was immunoSEQ multiplex PCR; TCRdb's version includes in-frame clones alone and lacks a portion of them. Here the sample spans about 310,000 clones, over 85% being singletons. Germline CDR1 and CDR2: LGHNA and YSLEER. This CDR3 comprises 16 residues. Regarding this clone: Possible read error: a much larger clone is one base away.

The sample was PBMCs or T cells enriched from blood (not recorded which). This rearrangement joins TRBV4-3 to TRBJ2-7; 9 nucleotides align to TRBD1. The TCR comes from a young woman who had recovered from COVID-19. In nucleotides, the CDR3 is TGCGCCACCAGCCGAATCCGGGACAGGGAGGCCTACGAGCAGTACTTC. Amino acids: CATSRIRDREAYEQYF.